The subject of this entry is one T cell receptor beta chain. Antigen specificity is unknown. The assay was immunoSEQ multiplex PCR, and TCRdb's table has in-frame clones only and misses some. The sample has some 9,800 clones, approximately 94% seen once. This specimen comes from a study of graft-versus-host responses after intestinal transplantation. Points from the study as a whole: Graft-versus-host to host-versus-graft clonal ratios in allografts were high in patients with graft-donor T cell macrochimerism. GvH clonotypes were identified within recipient marrow, with a subset emerging first in ileum or blood.

The origin of this receptor is a human patient who received an intestinal transplant, so some T cells may come from the graft donor. This specimen was PBMCs, taken 8 days after intestinal transplant.

CDR3 in amino acids: CASSLELGGTEAFF. As DNA, the CDR3 is TGCGCCAGCAGCTTGGAGCTGGGGGGCACTGAAGCTTTCTTT. V is TRBV5-1 and J is TRBJ1-1; weak D call: TRBD1 (5 bases). From germline, CDR1 is SGHRS and CDR2 YFSETQ. This CDR3 spans 14 amino acids. V dropped 0 bases and J dropped 4 bases, with 10 bases sitting between them.